This T cell receptor (beta chain) emerged from a study of vaccination and CD4 T cells after COVID-19. Overall study context: The convalescent group had six males, four females, seven Caucasians, two Asians, one multiracial.

This sample's time point: late sampling 161 to 241 days after vaccination in a few convalescent patients. The treatment is: roughly 10-day PBMC culture with coronavirus spike peptide pools or control peptides (ViraFEST assay). TCR sequencing followed the expansion of antigen-specific T cells with peptide pools in ViraFEST. Days 3 and 7 saw half the medium replaced with fresh IL-2 medium. Germline V CDR1 and CDR2: SGHNT, YYREEE (reference sequence). Trimming took 1 base from V and 2 from J, leaving 8 bases between them. This CDR3 is 14 amino acids long. Note on this clonotype: Its antigen is not identified.

CD4+ T cells that had been cultured provided DNA sequenced with the Oncomine TCR Beta short-read assay. TCRdb used MiXCR to reprocess the PCR reads, holding one entry per CDR3 protein. The sample has 18,000 or so distinct CDR3 sequences, approximately 56% seen once. The chain is built from TRBV5-4 and TRBJ2-3; D gene unclear. Sequencing used CD4+ T cells from blood, cultured in vitro, obtained about 7 months after SARS-CoV-2 vaccination. The source of this sequence is a human donor who had recovered from COVID-19. In nucleotides, the CDR3 is TGTGCCAGCAGCTTGAGTCCAGACACAGATACGCAGTATTTT. Translation: CASSLSPDTDTQYF.